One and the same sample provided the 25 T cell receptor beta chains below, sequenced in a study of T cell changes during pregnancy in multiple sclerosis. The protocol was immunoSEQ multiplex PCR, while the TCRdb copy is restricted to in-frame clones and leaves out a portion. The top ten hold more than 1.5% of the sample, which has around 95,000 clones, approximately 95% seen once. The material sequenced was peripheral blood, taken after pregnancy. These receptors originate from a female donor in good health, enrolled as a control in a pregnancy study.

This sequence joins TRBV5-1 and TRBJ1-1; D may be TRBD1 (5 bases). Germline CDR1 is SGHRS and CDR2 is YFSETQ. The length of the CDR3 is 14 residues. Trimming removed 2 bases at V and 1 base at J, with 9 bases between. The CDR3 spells CASSFLTGNTEAFF. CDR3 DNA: TGCGCCAGCAGCTTTTTAACAGGGAACACTGAAGCTTTCTTT.

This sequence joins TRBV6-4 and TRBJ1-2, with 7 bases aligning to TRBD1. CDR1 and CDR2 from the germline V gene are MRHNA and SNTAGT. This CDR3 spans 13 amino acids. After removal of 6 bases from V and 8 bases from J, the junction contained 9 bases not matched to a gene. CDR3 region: CASSATGVGGYTF. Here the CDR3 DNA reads TGTGCCAGCAGCGCAACAGGGGTGGGCGGCTACACCTTC.

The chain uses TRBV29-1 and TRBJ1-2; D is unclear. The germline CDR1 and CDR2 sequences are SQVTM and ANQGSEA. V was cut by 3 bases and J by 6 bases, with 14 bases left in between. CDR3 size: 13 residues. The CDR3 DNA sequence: TGCAGCGTTGAGCCGGAGGGAGGGAATGGCTACACCTTC. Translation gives CSVEPEGGNGYTF.

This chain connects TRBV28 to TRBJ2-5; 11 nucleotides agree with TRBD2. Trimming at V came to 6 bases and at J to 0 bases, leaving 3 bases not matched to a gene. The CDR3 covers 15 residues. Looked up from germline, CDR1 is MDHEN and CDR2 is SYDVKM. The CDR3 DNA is TGTGCCAGCAGAAGTAGCGGGAGGGACCAAGAGACCCAGTACTTC. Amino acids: CASRSSGRDQETQYF.

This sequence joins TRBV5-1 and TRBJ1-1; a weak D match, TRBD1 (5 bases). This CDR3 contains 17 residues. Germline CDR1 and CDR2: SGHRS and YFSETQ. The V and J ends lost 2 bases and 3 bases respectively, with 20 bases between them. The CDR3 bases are TGCGCCAGCAGCTTTGCGGCTTCCAGAGCGGGGGACACTGAAGCTTTCTTT. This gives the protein CASSFAASRAGDTEAFF.

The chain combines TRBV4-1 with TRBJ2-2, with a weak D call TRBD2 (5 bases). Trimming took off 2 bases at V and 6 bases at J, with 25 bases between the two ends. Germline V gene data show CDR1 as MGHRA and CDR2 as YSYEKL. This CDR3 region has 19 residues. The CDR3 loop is CASSQPIGIVMGRAGELFF. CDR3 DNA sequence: TGCGCCAGCAGCCAACCAATCGGGATAGTAATGGGTCGGGCCGGGGAGCTGTTTTTT.

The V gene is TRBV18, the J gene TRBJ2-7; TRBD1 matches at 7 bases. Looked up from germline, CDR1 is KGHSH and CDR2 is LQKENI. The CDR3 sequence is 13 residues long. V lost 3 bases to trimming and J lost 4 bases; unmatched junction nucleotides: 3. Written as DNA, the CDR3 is TGTGCCAGCTCACCCGCGACAGGGTACGAGCAGTACTTC. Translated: CASSPATGYEQYF.

The CDR3 protein is CASSQTSGRDTDTQYF. For the CDR3, the DNA is TGTGCCAGCTCTCAGACTAGCGGGAGAGACACAGATACGCAGTATTTT. The genes are TRBV18 and TRBJ2-3; 12 bases fit TRBD2. Germline loops: CDR1 KGHSH, CDR2 LQKENI. The ends lost 6 bases at V and 2 bases at J; junction bases unmatched: 6. The CDR3 is made up of 16 amino acids.

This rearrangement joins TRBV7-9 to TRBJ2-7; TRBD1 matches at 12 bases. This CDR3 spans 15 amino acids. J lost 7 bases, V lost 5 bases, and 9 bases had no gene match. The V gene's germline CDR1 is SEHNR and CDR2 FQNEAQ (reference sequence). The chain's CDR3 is CASSHRDRGLREQYF. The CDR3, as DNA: TGTGCCAGCAGCCACCGGGACAGGGGGCTTCGTGAGCAGTACTTC.

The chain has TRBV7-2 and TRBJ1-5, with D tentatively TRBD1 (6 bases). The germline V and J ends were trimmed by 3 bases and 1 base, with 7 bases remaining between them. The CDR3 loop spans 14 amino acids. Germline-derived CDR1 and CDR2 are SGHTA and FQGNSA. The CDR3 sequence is CASSFTGSNQPQHF. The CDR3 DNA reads TGTGCCAGCAGCTTTACAGGGAGCAATCAGCCCCAGCATTTT.

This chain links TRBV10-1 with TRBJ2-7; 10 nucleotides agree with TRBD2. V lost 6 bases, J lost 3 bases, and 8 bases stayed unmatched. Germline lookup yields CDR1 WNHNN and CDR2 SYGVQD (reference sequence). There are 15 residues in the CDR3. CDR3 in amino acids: CASRPLQRGGYEQYF. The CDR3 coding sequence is TGCGCCAGCAGACCTCTACAGCGGGGGGGCTACGAGCAGTACTTC.

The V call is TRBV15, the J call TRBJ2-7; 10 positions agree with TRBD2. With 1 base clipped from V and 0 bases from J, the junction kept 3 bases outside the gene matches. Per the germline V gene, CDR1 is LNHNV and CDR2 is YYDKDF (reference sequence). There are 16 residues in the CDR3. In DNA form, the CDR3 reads TGTGCCACCAGCAGAGGTTCTAGCGGGAGCTCCTACGAGCAGTACTTC. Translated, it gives CATSRGSSGSSYEQYF.

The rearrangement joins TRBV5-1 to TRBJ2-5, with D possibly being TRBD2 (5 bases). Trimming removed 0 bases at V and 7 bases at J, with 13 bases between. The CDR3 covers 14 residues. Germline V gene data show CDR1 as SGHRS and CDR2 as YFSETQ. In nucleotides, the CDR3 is TGCGCCAGCAGCTTGGCGGGGTATGAGGGGACCCAGTACTTC. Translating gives CASSLAGYEGTQYF.

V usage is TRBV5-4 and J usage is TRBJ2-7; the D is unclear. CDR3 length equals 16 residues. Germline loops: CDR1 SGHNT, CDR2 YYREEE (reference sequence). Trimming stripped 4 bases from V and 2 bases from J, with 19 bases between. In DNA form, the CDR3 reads TGTGCCAGCAGCCCCGCCGGAGCTGCCGCTACCTACGAGCAGTACTTC. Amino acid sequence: CASSPAGAAATYEQYF. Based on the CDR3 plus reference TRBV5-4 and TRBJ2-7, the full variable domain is ETGVTQSPTHLIKTRGQQVTLRCSSQSGHNTVSWYQQALGQGPQFIFQYYREEENGRGNFPPRFSGLQFPNYSSELNVNALELDDSALYLCASSPAGAAATYEQYFGPGTRLTVT.

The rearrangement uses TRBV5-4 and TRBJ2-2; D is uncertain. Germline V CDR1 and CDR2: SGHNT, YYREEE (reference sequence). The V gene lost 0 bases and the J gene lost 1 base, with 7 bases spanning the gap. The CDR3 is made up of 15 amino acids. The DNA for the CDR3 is TGTGCCAGCAGCTTGGATGCGATGAACACCGGGGAGCTGTTTTTT. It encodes CASSLDAMNTGELFF.

The CDR3 nucleotides are TGTGCCAGCGGCCCGGGCGGGGACGCCAACGTCCTGACTTTC. Its protein product is CASGPGGDANVLTF. The chain recombines TRBV6-6 with TRBJ2-6; maybe TRBD2 (6 bases). This CDR3 is built from 14 residues. V lost 8 bases, J lost 7 bases, and 15 bases lay in between. CDR1 is MNHNY and CDR2 is SVGAGI in the germline V gene (reference sequence).

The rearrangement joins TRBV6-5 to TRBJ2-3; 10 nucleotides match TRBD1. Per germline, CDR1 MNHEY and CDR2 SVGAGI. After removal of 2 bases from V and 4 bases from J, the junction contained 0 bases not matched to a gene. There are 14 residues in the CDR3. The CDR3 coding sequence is TGTGCCAGCAGTTACGGGACAGGGGCAGATACGCAGTATTTT. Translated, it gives CASSYGTGADTQYF.

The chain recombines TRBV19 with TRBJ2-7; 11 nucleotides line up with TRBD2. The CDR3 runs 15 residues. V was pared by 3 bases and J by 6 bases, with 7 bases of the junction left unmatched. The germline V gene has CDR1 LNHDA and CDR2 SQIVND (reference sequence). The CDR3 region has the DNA TGTGCCAGTAGTATGGGCCTAGCGGGAGGTGGCGAGCAGTACTTC. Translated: CASSMGLAGGGEQYF. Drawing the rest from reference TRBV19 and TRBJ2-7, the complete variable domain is DGGITQSPKYLFRKEGQNVTLSCEQNLNHDAMYWYRQDPGQGLRLIYYSQIVNDFQKGDIAEGYSVSREKKESFPLTVTSAQKNPTAFYLCASSMGLAGGGEQYFGPGTRLTVT.

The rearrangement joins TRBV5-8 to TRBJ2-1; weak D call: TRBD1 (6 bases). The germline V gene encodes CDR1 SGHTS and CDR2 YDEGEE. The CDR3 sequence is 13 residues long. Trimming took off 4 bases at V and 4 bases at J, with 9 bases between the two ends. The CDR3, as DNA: TGTGCCAGCAGCACACAGGGATACAATGAGCAGTTCTTC. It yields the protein CASSTQGYNEQFF.

CDR3 in amino acids: CASRPSSGRADEQFF. In DNA, the CDR3 is TGTGCCAGTAGACCCAGCAGCGGGAGGGCCGATGAGCAGTTCTTC. This sequence joins TRBV19 and TRBJ2-1, with 10 nucleotides matching TRBD2. CDR1 and CDR2 from the germline V gene are LNHDA and SQIVND (reference sequence). This CDR3 has 15 residues. V was pared by 6 bases and J by 8 bases, with 10 bases of the junction left unmatched.

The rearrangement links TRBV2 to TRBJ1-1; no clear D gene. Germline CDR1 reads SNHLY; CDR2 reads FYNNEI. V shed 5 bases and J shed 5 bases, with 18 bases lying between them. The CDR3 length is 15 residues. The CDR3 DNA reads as TGTGCCAGCAGTCCCAACTCCGGGTTTAGAACTGAAGCTTTCTTT. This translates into CASSPNSGFRTEAFF.

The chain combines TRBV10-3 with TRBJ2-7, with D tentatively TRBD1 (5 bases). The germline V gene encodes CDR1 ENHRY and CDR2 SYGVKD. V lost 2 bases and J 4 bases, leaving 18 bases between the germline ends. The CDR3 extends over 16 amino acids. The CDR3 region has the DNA TGTGCCATCAGTGAGGGGCCGCCCTTGGCAGGGTACGAGCAGTACTTC. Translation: CAISEGPPLAGYEQYF.

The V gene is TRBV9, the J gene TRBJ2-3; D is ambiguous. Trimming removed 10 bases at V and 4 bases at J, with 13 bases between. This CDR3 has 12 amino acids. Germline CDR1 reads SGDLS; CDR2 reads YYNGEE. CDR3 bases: TGTGCCGGTTCAAGATTAGCAGATACGCAGTATTTT. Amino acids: CAGSRLADTQYF.

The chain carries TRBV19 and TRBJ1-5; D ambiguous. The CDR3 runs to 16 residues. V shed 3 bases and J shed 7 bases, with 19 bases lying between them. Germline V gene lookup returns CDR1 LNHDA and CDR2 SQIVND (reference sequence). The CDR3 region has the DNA TGTGCCAGTAGTATGTTCTCTGCTGGATCGGGACAGCCCCAGCATTTT. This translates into CASSMFSAGSGQPQHF.

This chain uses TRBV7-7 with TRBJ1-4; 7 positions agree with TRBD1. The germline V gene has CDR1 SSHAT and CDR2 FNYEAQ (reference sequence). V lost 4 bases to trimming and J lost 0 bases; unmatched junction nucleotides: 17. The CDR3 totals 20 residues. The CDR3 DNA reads TGTGCCAGCAGCTCCCGACTCCGATTGACAGGGCCTGCAACTAATGAAAAACTGTTTTTT. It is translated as CASSSRLRLTGPATNEKLFF.